Below are 2 T cell receptor beta chains sequenced from a single sample in a study of neurological immune-mediated disorders. Using its own MiXCR run on the 5' RACE reads, TCRdb lists one record per CDR3 protein. The sample carries 55,000 to 75,000 distinct CDR3 sequences, under 2.5% recorded once. Sequenced: PBMCs. All receptors come from a middle-aged man with multiple sclerosis.

V usage is TRBV30 and J usage is TRBJ1-1; D ambiguous. Trimming took 2 bases from V and 6 from J, leaving 7 bases between them. Germline-derived CDR1 and CDR2 are GTSNPN and SVGIG (reference sequence). The CDR3 runs 11 residues. The CDR3 here is CAWSNQAEAFF. CDR3 in DNA: TGTGCCTGGAGTAATCAGGCTGAAGCTTTCTTT.

This clonotype appeared many times. The chain carries TRBV9 and TRBJ2-3, with 8 nucleotides matching TRBD2. Germline lookup yields CDR1 SGDLS and CDR2 YYNGEE. The CDR3 consists of 15 residues. J lost 3 bases, V lost 4 bases, and 7 bases had no gene match. CDR3 sequence reads: CASSRTTSGTDTQYF. In DNA form, the CDR3 reads TGTGCCAGCAGCAGGACAACTAGCGGTACAGATACGCAGTATTTT. The complete variable domain, with remaining parts taken from reference TRBV9 and TRBJ2-3, reads DSGVTQTPKHLITATGQRVTLRCSPRSGDLSVYWYQQSLDQGLQFLIQYYNGEERAKGNILERFSAQQFPDLHSELNLSSLELGDSALYFCASSRTTSGTDTQYFGPGTRLTVL.